The 9 T cell receptor beta chains below come from one sample, sequenced in a study of shared clonotypes between healthy human individuals. TCRdb's table, derived via immunoSEQ multiplex PCR, lists solely in-frame clones and lacks some. The table has approximately 2.3 million clones, over 90% seen once. Sequences were obtained from naive CD4+ T cells from PBMCs. Documented subset: CD45RA+ positively selected. These receptor sequences come from a man aged 18 to 35 in good health. Some clones in this sample may be carry-over from other donors' samples.

The chain recombines TRBV6-6 with TRBJ1-1, with a tentative D call TRBD1 (5 bases). Trimming took 7 bases from V and 2 from J, leaving 11 bases between them. The CDR3 has 13 residues. Germline values: CDR1 MNHNY, CDR2 SVGAGI (reference sequence). The CDR3: CASTRGINTEAFF. CDR3 DNA sequence: TGTGCCAGCACAAGGGGAATTAACACTGAAGCTTTCTTT.

The chain uses TRBV4-1 and TRBJ1-1, with a weak D call TRBD1 (6 bases). Trimming pared 1 base from V and 2 bases from J, leaving 8 bases between. The germline V gene has CDR1 MGHRA and CDR2 YSYEKL. CDR3 length equals 14 residues. The CDR3, as DNA: TGCGCCAGCAGCCAAGGACAGGTTAACACTGAAGCTTTCTTT. This sequence encodes CASSQGQVNTEAFF.

This chain joins TRBV7-2 and TRBJ2-7, with TRBD2 as a possible D gene (6 bases). V was pared by 2 bases and J by 1 base, with 12 bases between. There are 15 residues in the CDR3. Germline V gene data show CDR1 as SGHTA and CDR2 as FQGNSA. The CDR3 sequence is CASSLFVAASYEQYF. The CDR3 DNA is TGTGCCAGCAGCTTATTTGTAGCGGCTTCCTACGAGCAGTACTTC.

The V gene is TRBV18, the J gene TRBJ1-2; TRBD1 is a possible D gene (6 bases). The CDR3 spans 15 residues. In germline, CDR1 is KGHSH, CDR2 LQKENI. Trimming took off 3 bases at V and 4 bases at J, with 15 bases between the two ends. The chain's CDR3 is CASSPLRGNSYGYTF. The CDR3 nucleotides are TGTGCCAGCTCACCCCTGAGGGGGAATAGCTATGGCTACACCTTC.

The chain joins TRBV2 to TRBJ1-4; 7 positions agree with TRBD1. Germline lookup yields CDR1 SNHLY and CDR2 FYNNEI. The CDR3 spans 18 residues. The ends lost 6 bases at V and 1 base at J; junction bases unmatched: 14. CDR3 nucleotide sequence: TGTGCCAGCAGGGGCAGACCGGGACAGACGGAAACTAATGAAAAACTGTTTTTT. It codes for CASRGRPGQTETNEKLFF.

The J gene is TRBJ2-5, the V gene TRBV15; tentative D call: TRBD1 (5 bases). This CDR3 is 14 amino acids long. Germline V gene sequence: CDR1 LNHNV, CDR2 YYDKDF (reference sequence). The V gene lost 1 base and the J gene lost 5 bases, with 11 bases spanning the gap. CDR3 amino acids: CATSRGVGAETQYF. CDR3 bases: TGTGCCACCAGCAGAGGGGTAGGGGCGGAGACCCAGTACTTC.

The V call is TRBV6-5, the J call TRBJ2-3; no definite D call. This CDR3 comprises 13 residues. Germline V gene data show CDR1 as MNHEY and CDR2 as SVGAGI. V dropped 6 bases and J dropped 5 bases, with 12 bases sitting between them. The chain's CDR3 is CASRSSQLDTQYF. CDR3 in DNA: TGTGCCAGCAGATCATCTCAGCTAGATACGCAGTATTTT.

CDR3 DNA: TGTGCCAGCAGGCGGACGGGGACAGGGGGATATACGCAGTATTTT. Protein product: CASRRTGTGGYTQYF. The J gene is TRBJ2-3, the V gene TRBV6-1, with 11 bases lining up with TRBD1. The J segment lost 7 bases and the V segment lost 6 bases, leaving 9 bases of the junction unmatched. Germline lookup yields CDR1 MNHNS and CDR2 SASEGT. The CDR3 consists of 15 residues.

The V call is TRBV11-2, the J call TRBJ2-3, with D perhaps matching TRBD1 or TRBD2 (5 bases each). The CDR3 consists of 16 residues. Per germline, CDR1 SGHAT and CDR2 FQNNGV. Trimming took off 1 base at V and 4 bases at J, with 15 bases between the two ends. The CDR3 DNA reads TGTGCCAGCAGCTTAGCTGGGGGAAGTTTGGCAGATACGCAGTATTTT. This codes for CASSLAGGSLADTQYF.